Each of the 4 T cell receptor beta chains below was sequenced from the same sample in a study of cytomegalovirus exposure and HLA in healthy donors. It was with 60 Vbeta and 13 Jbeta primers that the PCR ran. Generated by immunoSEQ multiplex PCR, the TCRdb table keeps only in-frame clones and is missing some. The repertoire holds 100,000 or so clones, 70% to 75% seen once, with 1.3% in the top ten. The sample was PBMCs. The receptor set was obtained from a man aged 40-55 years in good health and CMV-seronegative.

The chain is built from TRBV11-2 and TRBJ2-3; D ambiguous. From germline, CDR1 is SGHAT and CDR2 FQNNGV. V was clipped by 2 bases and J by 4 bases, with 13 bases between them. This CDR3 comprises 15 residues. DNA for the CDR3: TGTGCCAGCAGCTTATCTCTCGGTAGTCCAGATACGCAGTATTTT. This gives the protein CASSLSLGSPDTQYF.

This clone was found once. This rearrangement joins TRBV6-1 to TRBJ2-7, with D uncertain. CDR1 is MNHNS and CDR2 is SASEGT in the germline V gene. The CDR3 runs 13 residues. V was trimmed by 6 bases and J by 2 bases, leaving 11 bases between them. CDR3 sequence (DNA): TGTGCCAGCAGACTTGACAAGACCTACGAGCAGTACTTC. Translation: CASRLDKTYEQYF.

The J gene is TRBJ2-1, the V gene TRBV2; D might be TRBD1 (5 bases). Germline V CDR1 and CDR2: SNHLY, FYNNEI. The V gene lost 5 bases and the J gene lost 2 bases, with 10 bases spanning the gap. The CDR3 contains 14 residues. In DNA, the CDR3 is TGTGCCAGCAGTCCTAGGACAACCTACAATGAGCAGTTCTTC. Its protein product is CASSPRTTYNEQFF.

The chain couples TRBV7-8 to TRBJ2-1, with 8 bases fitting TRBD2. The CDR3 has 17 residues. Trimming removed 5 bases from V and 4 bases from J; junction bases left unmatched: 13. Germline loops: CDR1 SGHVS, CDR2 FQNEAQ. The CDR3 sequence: CASSVKAAGGWYNEQFF. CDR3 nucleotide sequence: TGTGCCAGCAGCGTTAAGGCCGCGGGAGGTTGGTACAATGAGCAGTTCTTC.